The 21 T cell receptor beta chains reported below all come from one sample, sequenced in a study of cytomegalovirus exposure and HLA in healthy donors. The PCR ran on 60 Vbeta and 13 Jbeta primers. Profiled with immunoSEQ multiplex PCR; TCRdb holds only in-frame clones, not every one. Its listing shows under 70,000 clones. Sequencing was performed on PBMCs. These receptors were collected from a woman aged 25 to 39 in good health and CMV-seropositive.

The genes are TRBV4-1 and TRBJ2-1; TRBD2 aligns across 11 bases. Germline CDR1 and CDR2: MGHRA and YSYEKL. V lost 3 bases and J lost 8; bases outside the gene matches: 9. The CDR3 has 16 residues. The CDR3: CASSQPLAGARYEQFF. The CDR3 DNA reads TGCGCCAGCAGCCAGCCACTAGCGGGAGCCCGCTATGAGCAGTTCTTC.

The CDR3 here is CASSPSPAAWDEQFF. DNA of the CDR3: TGTGCCAGCAGCCCTAGCCCCGCGGCTTGGGATGAGCAGTTCTTC. The J gene is TRBJ2-1, the V gene TRBV7-9, with a weak D call TRBD2 (5 bases). The V and J ends lost 5 bases and 8 bases respectively, with 19 bases between them. The germline V gene has CDR1 SEHNR and CDR2 FQNEAQ (reference sequence). The CDR3 is made up of 15 amino acids.

In the case of this clone: The same CDR3 also results from other DNA sequences found in this sample. The chain joins TRBV9 to TRBJ2-1; no clear D. CDR3 length: 15 residues. The germline V gene encodes CDR1 SGDLS and CDR2 YYNGEE. The ends were cut back, 5 bases at V and 0 bases at J, with 12 bases in the middle. DNA of the CDR3: TGTGCCAGCAGTGCAACCGAGAGCTCCTACAATGAGCAGTTCTTC. Translated: CASSATESSYNEQFF.

The chain joins TRBV28 to TRBJ1-2; TRBD1 matches 8 bases. The CDR3 runs to 13 residues. CDR1 is MDHEN, CDR2 SYDVKM, per germline. With V trimmed by 5 bases and J by 6 bases, 5 bases remained unmatched. CDR3 nucleotide sequence: TGTGCCAGCAGTCCCACAGGGGGGAATGGCTACACCTTC. Protein sequence: CASSPTGGNGYTF.

V and J are TRBV6-6 and TRBJ2-7; weak D call: TRBD1 (6 bases). CDR1 and CDR2 (germline): MNHNY, SVGAGI (reference sequence). Between the trimmed V and J ends, which lost 5 bases and 6 bases, there was a span of 14 bases. The CDR3 loop spans 13 amino acids. CDR3 protein: CASSSRTVAEQYF. CDR3 bases: TGTGCCAGCAGTAGCCGGACAGTAGCCGAGCAGTACTTC.

The chain joins TRBV7-6 to TRBJ2-7; D unresolved. There are 13 residues in the CDR3. The V end was cut by 5 bases, the J end by 3 bases, with 11 bases between. CDR1 and CDR2 from the germline V gene are SGHVS and FNYEAQ. The CDR3 sequence: CASSPPPSYEQYF. CDR3 nucleotides: TGTGCCAGCAGCCCGCCCCCGAGCTACGAGCAGTACTTC.

This chain links TRBV2 with TRBJ1-2; D is unresolved. V was pared by 3 bases and J by 2 bases, with 7 bases between. Germline CDR1 SNHLY, CDR2 FYNNEI. This CDR3 region has 13 residues. The CDR3, as DNA: TGTGCCAGCAGTGATCTAACGAACTATGGCTACACCTTC. Translated, it gives CASSDLTNYGYTF.

As DNA, the CDR3 is TGTGCCAGCAGCGTGGGACAGGGTCTGAACATTCAGTACTTC. Its protein product is CASSVGQGLNIQYF. The V gene is TRBV7-8, the J gene TRBJ2-4; 9 bases align to TRBD1. CDR3 size: 14 residues. Trimming took 5 bases from V and 7 from J; bases not matched to a gene: 6. CDR1 SGHVS and CDR2 FQNEAQ come from the germline V gene.

This chain joins TRBV19 and TRBJ2-7; D perhaps matches TRBD1 (6 bases). V was shortened by 2 bases and J by 5 bases, with 16 bases between the two germline ends. The CDR3 runs to 15 residues. In germline, CDR1 is LNHDA, CDR2 SQIVND (reference sequence). The CDR3 region has the DNA TGTGCCAGTAGTATATCAGGGGCCTACCGTGACGAGCAGTACTTC. It translates to CASSISGAYRDEQYF.

The chain joins TRBV18 to TRBJ2-7, with 9 bases lining up with TRBD2. The V segment lost 5 bases and the J segment 7 bases; nucleotides outside the gene matches: 12. CDR3 size: 15 residues. Germline CDR1 KGHSH, CDR2 LQKENI. As DNA, the CDR3 is TGTGCCAGCTCAGCAGGACTAGCGCCCCGCGAGGAGCAGTACTTC. Residues: CASSAGLAPREEQYF. Looking up the rest from reference TRBV18 and TRBJ2-7 gives the full variable domain: NAGVMQNPRHLVRRRGQEARLRCSPMKGHSHVYWYRQLPEEGLKFMVYLQKENIIDESGMPKERFSAEFPKEGPSILRIQQVVRGDSAAYFCASSAGLAPREEQYFGPGTRLTVT.

The rearrangement uses TRBV5-1 and TRBJ2-5, with TRBD1 matching over 7 bases. The CDR3 loop spans 15 amino acids. Per germline, CDR1 SGHRS and CDR2 YFSETQ. V trimming: 4 bases; J trimming: 2 bases; junction bases outside the gene matches: 8. The CDR3 nucleotides read TGCGCCAGCAGCGCATCCGGGACAGTACAAGAGACCCAGTACTTC. As protein: CASSASGTVQETQYF.

V usage is TRBV4-1 and J usage is TRBJ1-2, with D maybe TRBD1 (5 bases). The germline V and J ends were trimmed by 1 base and 8 bases, with 14 bases remaining between them. This CDR3 is built from 14 residues. Germline values: CDR1 MGHRA, CDR2 YSYEKL. Written as DNA, the CDR3 is TGCGCCAGCAGCCAAGGGGTAGGGGTGGGCGGCTACACCTTC. This gives the protein CASSQGVGVGGYTF.

The CDR3 loop reads CASSPSAGHEKLFF. CDR3 nucleotide sequence: TGTGCCAGCTCACCATCTGCAGGGCATGAAAAACTGTTTTTT. The chain carries TRBV18 and TRBJ1-4, with D maybe TRBD1 (5 bases). V lost 2 bases and J lost 6, with 10 bases in between. CDR3 length equals 14 residues. Germline V gives CDR1 KGHSH, CDR2 LQKENI.

This chain uses TRBV2 with TRBJ2-5; 7 bases fit TRBD2. Trimming at V came to 4 bases and at J to 2 bases, leaving 7 bases not matched to a gene. CDR3 length: 15 residues. Per the germline V gene, CDR1 is SNHLY and CDR2 is FYNNEI. This CDR3 reads CASSGEGPRQETQYF. The CDR3 DNA sequence: TGTGCCAGCAGTGGGGAGGGTCCAAGGCAAGAGACCCAGTACTTC.

V usage is TRBV11-1 and J usage is TRBJ2-7; no firm D call. V was shortened by 7 bases and J by 2 bases, with 18 bases between the two germline ends. The CDR3 sequence is 15 residues long. Germline assignment: CDR1 SGHAT and CDR2 FQDESV (reference sequence). CDR3 protein: CASNTKEIPPYEQYF. The CDR3 DNA is TGTGCCAGCAACACCAAAGAAATCCCCCCCTACGAGCAGTACTTC.

Concerning this clone: Within the sample, other DNA sequences also encode this same CDR3. This rearrangement joins TRBV30 to TRBJ2-3, with TRBD2 matching over 8 bases. This CDR3 contains 14 residues. Trimming cost V 0 bases and J 4 bases; bases outside gene matches: 3. Germline lookup yields CDR1 GTSNPN and CDR2 SVGIG (reference sequence). The CDR3 sequence is CAWSVGGGADTQYF. The CDR3 region has the DNA TGTGCCTGGAGTGTCGGGGGGGGAGCAGATACGCAGTATTTT.

In DNA form, the CDR3 reads TGTGCCAGCAGAACTACAGGGGCCACTGAAGCTTTCTTT. Protein sequence: CASRTTGATEAFF. The chain has TRBV6-5 and TRBJ1-1; 7 bases are shared with TRBD1. V shed 6 bases and J 4 bases; nucleotides not matched to a gene: 5. Germline V CDR1 and CDR2: MNHEY, SVGAGI. This CDR3 is 13 amino acids long.

J is TRBJ1-1 and V is TRBV5-6; maybe TRBD1 (5 bases). Trimming removed 2 bases at V and 5 bases at J, with 19 bases between. The CDR3 sequence is 16 residues long. Germline V CDR1 and CDR2: SGHDT, YYEEEE. The CDR3 region has the DNA TGTGCCAGCAGCTTTGGGGCACTTCAACCCCCTACTGAAGCTTTCTTT. As protein: CASSFGALQPPTEAFF.

The genes are TRBV18 and TRBJ1-1, with a possible D match to TRBD1 (5 bases). Between the trimmed V and J ends, which lost 4 bases and 4 bases, there was a span of 19 bases. This CDR3 comprises 16 residues. Germline CDR1 is KGHSH and CDR2 is LQKENI. The CDR3 protein is CASSLVSGGQRTEAFF. In nucleotides, the CDR3 is TGTGCCAGCTCACTCGTTTCGGGGGGTCAACGCACTGAAGCTTTCTTT.

V usage is TRBV10-3 and J usage is TRBJ2-7, with TRBD2 identical over 11 bases. With V trimmed by 2 bases and J by 4 bases, 4 bases remained unmatched. In germline, CDR1 is ENHRY, CDR2 SYGVKD. This CDR3 spans 15 amino acids. The CDR3 spells CAISEPGLADYEQYF. CDR3 coding DNA: TGTGCCATCAGTGAGCCGGGACTAGCGGATTACGAGCAGTACTTC.

This chain joins TRBV6-1 and TRBJ2-3, with D tentatively TRBD2 (6 bases). Germline CDR1 reads MNHNS; CDR2 reads SASEGT. The CDR3 length is 14 residues. V lost 7 bases and J 2 bases, leaving 13 bases between the germline ends. The CDR3, as DNA: TGTGCCAGCACCATGGGACTCCCCACAGATACGCAGTATTTT. The encoded protein is CASTMGLPTDTQYF.